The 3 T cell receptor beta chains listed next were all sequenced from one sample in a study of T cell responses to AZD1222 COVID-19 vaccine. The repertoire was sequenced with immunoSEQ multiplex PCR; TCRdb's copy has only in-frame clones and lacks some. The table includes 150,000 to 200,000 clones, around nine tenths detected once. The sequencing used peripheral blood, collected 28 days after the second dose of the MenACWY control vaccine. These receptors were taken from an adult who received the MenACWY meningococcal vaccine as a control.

In DNA, the CDR3 is TGTGCCAGCAGCTTCGGAGGGGTGAACACTGAAGCTTTCTTT. Translation: CASSFGGVNTEAFF. The chain uses TRBV11-2 and TRBJ1-1; D is perhaps TRBD1 (5 bases). The CDR3 is 14 residues long. Trimming left V 3 bases short and J 0 bases short, with 8 bases between. CDR1 is SGHAT and CDR2 is FQNNGV in the germline V gene.

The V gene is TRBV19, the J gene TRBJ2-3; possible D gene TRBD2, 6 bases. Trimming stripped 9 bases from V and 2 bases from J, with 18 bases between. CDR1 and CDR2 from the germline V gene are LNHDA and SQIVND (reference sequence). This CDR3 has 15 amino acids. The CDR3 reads CASSDGGVLTDTQYF. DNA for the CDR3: TGTGCCAGCAGCGACGGCGGGGTCCTCACAGATACGCAGTATTTT.

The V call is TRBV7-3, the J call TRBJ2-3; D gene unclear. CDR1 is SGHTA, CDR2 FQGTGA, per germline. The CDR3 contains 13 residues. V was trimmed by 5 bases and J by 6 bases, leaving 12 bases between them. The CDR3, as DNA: TGTGCCAGCAGCCCAGCCGGGCGGGATACGCAGTATTTT. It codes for CASSPAGRDTQYF. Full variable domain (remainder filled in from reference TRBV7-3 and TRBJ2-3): GAGVSQTPSNKVTEKGKYVELRCDPISGHTALYWYRQSLGQGPEFLIYFQGTGAADDSGLPNDRFFAVRPEGSVSTLKIQRTERGDSAVYLCASSPAGRDTQYFGPGTRLTVL.